The next 22 T cell receptor beta chains were all read from a single sample in a study of blood T cell repertoires in COVID-19. Produced via immunoSEQ multiplex PCR; TCRdb's table is partial and in-frame only. The sample yields about 220,000 clones, 86% seen once. Sequenced material: peripheral blood. The receptors come from a man in his thirties or forties who had recovered from COVID-19.

The V call is TRBV6-5, the J call TRBJ2-1, with D perhaps matching TRBD2 (6 bases). The CDR3 is 15 amino acids. Germline CDR1 reads MNHEY; CDR2 reads SVGAGI. Trimming pared 7 bases from V and 6 bases from J, leaving 19 bases between. The CDR3 protein is CASIGGNIEGNEQFF. Written as DNA, the CDR3 is TGTGCCAGCATCGGGGGTAATATAGAGGGCAATGAGCAGTTCTTC.

The chain combines TRBV5-1 with TRBJ1-1; possible D gene TRBD1, 6 bases. Germline CDR1 reads SGHRS; CDR2 reads YFSETQ. Trimming left V 4 bases short and J 0 bases short, with 16 bases between. The CDR3 length is 16 residues. CDR3 in amino acids: CASSMGGTGLNTEAFF. CDR3 coding DNA: TGCGCCAGCAGCATGGGGGGAACAGGGTTGAACACTGAAGCTTTCTTT.

This clone turned up a few times. The chain combines TRBV7-2 with TRBJ1-2; 7 bases map to TRBD1. This CDR3 has 15 amino acids. With 5 bases clipped from V and 4 bases from J, the junction kept 10 bases outside the gene matches. Per the germline V gene, CDR1 is SGHTA and CDR2 is FQGNSA. CDR3 in DNA: TGTGCCAGCAGCATGGGACAGCCCTTGACCTATGGCTACACCTTC. Amino acids: CASSMGQPLTYGYTF. Together with reference TRBV7-2 and TRBJ1-2, the CDR3 gives the full variable domain: GAGVSQSPSNKVTEKGKDVELRCDPISGHTALYWYRQSLGQGLEFLIYFQGNSAPDKSGLPSDRFSAERTGGSVSTLTIQRTQQEDSAVYLCASSMGQPLTYGYTFGSGTRLTVV.

V usage is TRBV10-1 and J usage is TRBJ2-7, with D possibly being TRBD1 (6 bases). Trimming removed 7 bases at V and 2 bases at J, with 15 bases between. The CDR3 has 14 amino acids. In germline, CDR1 is WNHNN, CDR2 SYGVQD (reference sequence). The CDR3 is CASTPVRGTYEQYF. The CDR3 DNA sequence: TGCGCCAGCACTCCAGTCAGGGGAACCTACGAGCAGTACTTC.

This CDR3 is CASSSTGDYGYTF. CDR3 nucleotides: TGTGCCAGCAGCTCAACAGGGGACTATGGCTACACCTTC. The V and J genes are TRBV5-5 and TRBJ1-2; 7 bases line up with TRBD1. From germline, CDR1 is SGHKS and CDR2 YYEKEE (reference sequence). J lost 3 bases, V lost 3 bases, and 2 bases had no gene match. The CDR3 extends over 13 amino acids.

This chain links TRBV6-5 with TRBJ2-7; 7 bases line up with TRBD1. The CDR3 runs to 14 residues. V shed 6 bases and J 3 bases; nucleotides not matched to a gene: 8. Germline V gives CDR1 MNHEY, CDR2 SVGAGI. In nucleotides, the CDR3 is TGTGCCAGCAGGGGGCCGGGACAGCGCTACGAGCAGTACTTC. It encodes CASRGPGQRYEQYF.

Turning to this clone: The junction differs from germline at one of its ends, possibly a read error. Additional DNA sequences in this sample encode the identical CDR3. The chain combines TRBV12-3 or TRBV12-4 with TRBJ1-1, with a tentative D call TRBD1 (5 bases). This CDR3 comprises 11 residues. The CDR3 region has the DNA TGTGCCACAAGACAGAACACCGAAGCTTTCTTT. The encoded protein is CATRQNTEAFF.

Concerning this clone itself: The junction shows a germline mismatch at one end, possibly a read error. The chain recombines TRBV6-2 or TRBV6-3 with TRBJ2-7; the D gene is possibly TRBD2 (6 bases). CDR1 MNHEY and CDR2 SVGEGT come from the germline V gene. The CDR3 has 14 amino acids. The CDR3 reads CASSYGASTASEDF. CDR3 coding DNA: TGTGCCAGCAGTTACGGGGCCTCCACGGCTAGCGAAGACTTC.

The J gene is TRBJ1-4, the V gene TRBV3-1 (or the pseudogene TRBV3-2); weak D call: TRBD1 (5 bases). This CDR3 region has 15 residues. V lost 0 bases to trimming and J lost 8 bases, with 13 bases between them. Germline V gene data show CDR1 as LGHDT and CDR2 as YNNKEL (reference sequence). CDR3 loop: CASSQDLGEGEKLFF. The CDR3 DNA reads as TGTGCCAGCAGCCAAGATTTAGGGGAAGGAGAAAAACTGTTTTTT.

V and J are TRBV4-2 and TRBJ1-1, with TRBD1 as a possible D gene (5 bases). The CDR3 has 15 residues. Trimming left V 4 bases short and J 4 bases short, with 16 bases between. Germline CDR1 is LGHNA and CDR2 is YNFKEQ. CDR3: CASSPAGVAGTEAFF. Written as DNA, the CDR3 is TGTGCCAGCAGCCCGGCGGGGGTCGCGGGCACTGAAGCTTTCTTT.

The V and J genes are TRBV25-1 and TRBJ1-5; D is ambiguous. The V gene lost 4 bases and the J gene lost 3 bases, with 10 bases spanning the gap. The CDR3 has 14 residues. Germline values: CDR1 MGHDK, CDR2 SYGVNS. CDR3 in amino acids: CASSGSLINQPQHF. For the CDR3, the DNA is TGTGCCAGCAGTGGGTCACTAATCAATCAGCCCCAGCATTTT.

This chain links TRBV6-5 with TRBJ1-2; 7 bases fit TRBD1. The CDR3 runs 16 residues. Germline V gene data show CDR1 as MNHEY and CDR2 as SVGAGI. V lost 0 bases to trimming and J lost 5 bases; unmatched junction nucleotides: 9. In DNA form, the CDR3 reads TGTGCCAGCAGTTACTCGACTTCGGGACAGCTTTATGGCTACACCTTC. It translates to CASSYSTSGQLYGYTF.

This chain connects TRBV14 to TRBJ2-2; D uncertain. This CDR3 has 13 amino acids. Germline loops: CDR1 SGHDN, CDR2 FVKESK. The V end lost 6 bases, the J end lost 7 bases, and 12 bases lay between the germline ends. CDR3 nucleotides: TGTGCCAGCAGTCGCACCCGCGGCGGGGAGCTGTTTTTT. It translates to CASSRTRGGELFF.

The chain employs TRBV3-1 (or the pseudogene TRBV3-2) and TRBJ1-5, with D possibly being TRBD1 (6 bases). Germline CDR1 is LGHDT and CDR2 is YNNKEL (reference sequence). This CDR3 comprises 14 residues. V was cut by 4 bases and J by 7 bases, with 14 bases left in between. The CDR3 region has the DNA TGTGCCAGCAGCCCCTCAGGGGCTGACCAGCCCCAGCATTTT. It translates to CASSPSGADQPQHF.

The rearrangement links TRBV12-3 or TRBV12-4 to TRBJ1-1; D not certain. The length of the CDR3 is 13 residues. Trimming pared 7 bases from V and 4 bases from J, leaving 13 bases between. The CDR3 sequence: CASTRLAITEAFF. As DNA, the CDR3 is TGTGCCAGCACCCGCTTGGCCATCACTGAAGCTTTCTTT.

This clone was detected only once. The rearrangement links TRBV9 to TRBJ1-1; D possibly corresponds to TRBD1 (5 bases). The length of the CDR3 is 12 residues. Trimming pared 4 bases from V and 11 bases from J, leaving 15 bases between. CDR1 and CDR2 (germline): SGDLS, YYNGEE. For the CDR3, the DNA is TGTGCCAGCAGCCCCCGGGGCGGGGGGGCTTTCTTT. It specifies CASSPRGGGAFF.

The chain joins TRBV30 to TRBJ1-4; D gene uncertain. V dropped 0 bases and J dropped 8 bases, with 13 bases sitting between them. This CDR3 contains 14 residues. From germline, CDR1 is GTSNPN and CDR2 SVGIG (reference sequence). Written as DNA, the CDR3 is TGTGCCTGGAGTGTACGGGGAGGGATGGAAAAACTGTTTTTT. It specifies CAWSVRGGMEKLFF.

The V gene is TRBV5-1, the J gene TRBJ2-5; TRBD1 is a possible D gene (5 bases). Germline assignment: CDR1 SGHRS and CDR2 YFSETQ. Trimming stripped 0 bases from V and 0 bases from J, with 9 bases between. The CDR3 extends over 15 amino acids. CDR3 loop: CASSLVSGNQETQYF. The CDR3, as DNA: TGCGCCAGCAGCTTGGTGTCAGGGAACCAAGAGACCCAGTACTTC.

The rearrangement uses TRBV24-1 and TRBJ1-1, with D possibly TRBD1 on 6 matching bases. Germline V gene sequence: CDR1 KGHDR, CDR2 SFDVKD. This CDR3 comprises 15 residues. Trimming removed 2 bases at V and 2 bases at J, with 11 bases between. CDR3 region: CATSDSGASNTEAFF. CDR3 coding DNA: TGTGCCACCAGTGATTCAGGGGCGTCAAACACTGAAGCTTTCTTT.

This chain uses TRBV18 with TRBJ2-3; 8 positions match TRBD1. V lost 2 bases, J lost 8 bases, and 9 bases stayed unmatched. This CDR3 is built from 15 residues. CDR1 is KGHSH, CDR2 LQKENI, per germline. In nucleotides, the CDR3 is TGTGCCAGCTCACCAGGTCAGGACAGGGTCGGTACGCAGTATTTT. Residues: CASSPGQDRVGTQYF.

The chain has TRBV7-2 and TRBJ2-2; 8 positions agree with TRBD2. The CDR3 is made up of 16 amino acids. The trim removed 4 bases at V and 8 bases at J, leaving 12 bases unmatched. Per the germline V gene, CDR1 is SGHTA and CDR2 is FQGNSA. The CDR3 DNA follows: TGTGCCAGCAGCTCTCGGACTAGCCCGTTGACGGGGGAGCTGTTTTTT. This gives the protein CASSSRTSPLTGELFF.

The J gene is TRBJ1-1, the V gene TRBV11-2; D remains unclear. Germline CDR1 SGHAT, CDR2 FQNNGV. Trimming took off 5 bases at V and 0 bases at J, with 13 bases between the two ends. There are 15 residues in the CDR3. Written as DNA, the CDR3 is TGTGCCAGCAGCGCCCCCAGGACTATGAACACTGAAGCTTTCTTT. Residues: CASSAPRTMNTEAFF.